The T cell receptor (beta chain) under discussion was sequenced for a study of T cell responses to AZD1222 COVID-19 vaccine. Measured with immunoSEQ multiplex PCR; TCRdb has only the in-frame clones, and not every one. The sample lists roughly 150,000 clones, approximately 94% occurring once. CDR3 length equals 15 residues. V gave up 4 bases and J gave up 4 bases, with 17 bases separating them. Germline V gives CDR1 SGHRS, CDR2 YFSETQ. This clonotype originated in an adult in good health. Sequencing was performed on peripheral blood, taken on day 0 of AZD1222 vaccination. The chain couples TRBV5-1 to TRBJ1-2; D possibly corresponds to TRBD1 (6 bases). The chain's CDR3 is CASSPDGTSGYGYTF. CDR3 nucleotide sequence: TGCGCCAGCAGCCCGGACGGGACATCTGGCTATGGCTACACCTTC.